The 27 T cell receptor beta chains listed next were all sequenced from one sample in a study of blood T cell repertoires in COVID-19. Using immunoSEQ multiplex PCR, the repertoire was profiled, and TCRdb retains in-frame clones only, with some absent. The profile shows roughly 80,000 clones, 84% of them singletons. The sequenced material came from peripheral blood. Receptors were obtained from a human donor in a cohort sampled during active COVID-19.

The chain has TRBV6-5 and TRBJ2-1; 9 positions match TRBD1. The germline V gene has CDR1 MNHEY and CDR2 SVGAGI. The CDR3 spans 14 residues. The trim removed 7 bases at V and 7 bases at J, leaving 8 bases unmatched. DNA of the CDR3: TGTGCCAGCAATAAGGACAGGGGTAGAAATGAGCAGTTCTTC. Its translation: CASNKDRGRNEQFF.

The count of this clone is one. CDR3 sequence: CASSLRLGRRFDDYGYTF. CDR3 in DNA: TGTGCCAGCAGCTTACGTCTCGGAAGGAGATTCGACGACTATGGCTACACCTTC. V is TRBV7-9 and J is TRBJ1-2, with no clear D. There are 18 residues in the CDR3. V gave up 2 bases and J gave up 3 bases, with 22 bases separating them. Germline V gene lookup returns CDR1 SEHNR and CDR2 FQNEAQ (reference sequence).

The chain links TRBV9 to TRBJ1-3; the D gene is possibly TRBD1 (6 bases). CDR1 SGDLS and CDR2 YYNGEE come from the germline V gene. V was clipped by 0 bases and J by 1 base, with 11 bases between them. The CDR3 spans 16 residues. CDR3 loop: CASSVVAGASGNTIYF. The CDR3 DNA reads TGTGCCAGCAGCGTAGTTGCGGGGGCGTCTGGAAACACCATATATTTT.

This chain connects TRBV30 to TRBJ2-6; TRBD1 agrees at 8 bases. V was pared by 1 base and J by 0 bases, with 5 bases of the junction left unmatched. CDR1 is GTSNPN, CDR2 SVGIG, per germline (reference sequence). This CDR3 is 17 amino acids long. This CDR3 reads CAWSGTGLVSGANVLTF. In DNA, the CDR3 is TGTGCCTGGAGTGGGACAGGGTTAGTCTCTGGGGCCAACGTCCTGACTTTC.

The J gene is TRBJ2-2, the V gene TRBV6-5; D is undetermined. The CDR3 sequence is 14 residues long. The V and J ends lost 8 bases and 0 bases respectively, with 10 bases between them. Germline-derived CDR1 and CDR2 are MNHEY and SVGAGI. The CDR3 loop reads CASEMSANTGELFF. Here the CDR3 DNA reads TGTGCCAGCGAGATGTCGGCGAACACCGGGGAGCTGTTTTTT.

V gene TRBV15 combines with J gene TRBJ2-3; D remains ambiguous. Germline V gives CDR1 LNHNV, CDR2 YYDKDF (reference sequence). This CDR3 contains 14 residues. V was cut by 0 bases and J by 4 bases, with 8 bases left in between. For the CDR3, the DNA is TGTGCCACCAGCAGAGATTTCGTCGCAGATACGCAGTATTTT. This codes for CATSRDFVADTQYF.

The chain couples TRBV5-1 to TRBJ2-7; D might be TRBD1 (8 bases). V was cut by 5 bases and J by 3 bases, with 15 bases left in between. Per germline, CDR1 SGHRS and CDR2 YFSETQ. The CDR3 runs to 14 residues. CDR3 amino acids: CASSERDRIYEQYF. The CDR3 DNA is TGCGCCAGCAGTGAGCGGGACAGGATCTACGAGCAGTACTTC.

The chain has TRBV28 and TRBJ1-6; the match to TRBD1 covers 7 bases. The CDR3 covers 15 residues. Germline CDR1 is MDHEN and CDR2 is SYDVKM. The V and J ends lost 4 bases and 5 bases, in that order; junction bases with no gene match: 5. The CDR3 protein is CASSYSGTDNSPLHF. Here the CDR3 DNA reads TGTGCCAGCAGTTATTCCGGGACAGATAATTCACCCCTCCACTTT. The variable domain in full, completed from reference TRBV28 and TRBJ1-6, reads DVKVTQSSRYLVKRTGEKVFLECVQDMDHENMFWYRQDPGLGLRLIYFSYDVKMKEKGDIPEGYSVSREKKERFSLILESASTNQTSMYLCASSYSGTDNSPLHFGNGTRLTVT.

The chain has TRBV4-1 and TRBJ2-1, with TRBD1 matching over 8 bases. From germline, CDR1 is MGHRA and CDR2 YSYEKL. The V gene end was trimmed by 5 bases and the J gene end by 7 bases; junction bases not matched to a gene: 10. This CDR3 spans 15 amino acids. The CDR3 bases are TGCGCCAGCAGCTTCCGACAGGGGAGGAGTAATGAGCAGTTCTTC. Protein product: CASSFRQGRSNEQFF.

The genes are TRBV19 and TRBJ2-1; 12 bases are a match to TRBD2. The CDR3 has 15 residues. The germline CDR1 and CDR2 sequences are LNHDA and SQIVND (reference sequence). The junction had 5 bases not matched to a gene; V was cut back by 3 bases and J by 8 bases. CDR3 sequence: CASSISSGGAHEQFF. CDR3 sequence (DNA): TGTGCCAGTAGTATCTCTAGCGGGGGGGCACATGAGCAGTTCTTC. Full variable domain (rest looked up from reference TRBV19 and TRBJ2-1): DGGITQSPKYLFRKEGQNVTLSCEQNLNHDAMYWYRQDPGQGLRLIYYSQIVNDFQKGDIAEGYSVSREKKESFPLTVTSAQKNPTAFYLCASSISSGGAHEQFFGPGTRLTVL.

This clone was seen only a few times. The V gene is TRBV27, the J gene TRBJ1-5; TRBD1 agrees at 9 bases. The CDR3 has 17 residues. Trimming at V came to 5 bases and at J to 2 bases, leaving 10 bases not matched to a gene. CDR1 and CDR2 (germline): MNHEY, SMNVEV (reference sequence). This CDR3 reads CASSPRKQGAGNQPQHF. The CDR3 DNA follows: TGTGCCAGCAGTCCCCGTAAACAGGGGGCTGGCAATCAGCCCCAGCATTTT.

This rearrangement joins TRBV19 to TRBJ1-1; 8 bases map to TRBD1. CDR1 and CDR2 (germline): LNHDA, SQIVND (reference sequence). The CDR3 runs to 16 residues. With 2 bases clipped from V and 8 bases from J, the junction kept 13 bases outside the gene matches. The CDR3 protein is CASSIRTGYTSPEAFF. The CDR3 nucleotides read TGTGCCAGTAGTATACGGACAGGGTATACTTCTCCGGAAGCTTTCTTT.

This sequence joins TRBV7-8 and TRBJ1-3; 11 bases match TRBD1. The CDR3 is 18 amino acids. Germline V gene lookup returns CDR1 SGHVS and CDR2 FQNEAQ. Losses at the gene ends were 5 bases for V and 0 bases for J; bases not matched to a gene: 9. For the CDR3, the DNA is TGTGCCAGCAGCCGCTACCGGGACAGGGGGAGCTCTGGAAACACCATATATTTT. It specifies CASSRYRDRGSSGNTIYF.

This chain joins TRBV6-5 and TRBJ1-2; 9 nucleotides line up with TRBD1. CDR3 length equals 15 residues. V was clipped by 2 bases and J by 4 bases; unmatched bases: 5. In germline, CDR1 is MNHEY, CDR2 SVGAGI. The DNA for the CDR3 is TGTGCCAGCAGTTACCGACAGGGGGGTGGCTATGGCTACACCTTC. It is translated as CASSYRQGGGYGYTF.

The chain joins TRBV19 to TRBJ2-1; 9 bases map to TRBD2. Unmatched junction bases numbered 7, after V lost 3 bases and J lost 7 bases. Germline assignment: CDR1 LNHDA and CDR2 SQIVND (reference sequence). The CDR3 is made up of 15 amino acids. The CDR3 DNA reads TGTGCCAGTAGTATCCAGCGGGGGGTCCGGAATGAGCAGTTCTTC. Translating it yields CASSIQRGVRNEQFF.

The sample holds a few counts of this clone. The V call is TRBV5-1, the J call TRBJ2-1, with TRBD1 matching 8 bases. Trimming at V came to 0 bases and at J to 5 bases, leaving 4 bases not matched to a gene. Germline CDR1 is SGHRS and CDR2 is YFSETQ. The CDR3 extends over 15 amino acids. CDR3 amino acids: CASSLGRGLDNEQFF. The DNA for the CDR3 is TGCGCCAGCAGCTTGGGCAGGGGGCTCGACAATGAGCAGTTCTTC.

This clone was picked up a small number of times. The chain recombines TRBV28 with TRBJ1-3; D not resolved. There are 11 residues in the CDR3. Germline lookup yields CDR1 MDHEN and CDR2 SYDVKM. V lost 6 bases and J 7 bases, leaving 7 bases between the germline ends. The CDR3 region is CASSWANTIYF. CDR3 in DNA: TGTGCCAGCAGCTGGGCTAACACCATATATTTT.

The V gene is TRBV6-5, the J gene TRBJ1-1; D not certain. V lost 6 bases to trimming and J lost 2 bases, with 10 bases between them. The CDR3 is made up of 13 amino acids. Germline V gene sequence: CDR1 MNHEY, CDR2 SVGAGI. The CDR3 loop is CASSNTPNTEAFF. DNA of the CDR3: TGTGCCAGCAGCAACACACCTAACACTGAAGCTTTCTTT.

The chain couples TRBV6-7 to TRBJ1-1; D may be TRBD1 (5 bases). TRBV6-7 is labeled an ORF, and its function is uncertain. V gave up 6 bases and J gave up 4 bases, with 21 bases separating them. This CDR3 has 16 residues. In DNA form, the CDR3 reads TGTGCCAGCAGCCGTACCGGGCAGGGAAGGGGCACTGAAGCTTTCTTT. Translated, it gives CASSRTGQGRGTEAFF.

The CDR3 spells CASSLERGAGADTQYF. The CDR3 DNA reads as TGTGCCAGCAGCCTCGAGCGGGGGGCCGGCGCAGATACGCAGTATTTT. The V call is TRBV5-4, the J call TRBJ2-3; 9 bases are shared with TRBD2. Unmatched junction bases numbered 10, after V lost 4 bases and J lost 4 bases. The CDR3 contains 16 residues. Germline V gene sequence: CDR1 SGHNT, CDR2 YYREEE (reference sequence).

This clone was found once. The CDR3 DNA follows: TGTGCCAGTAGTAGAGGGGGTTGGGAGCAGTTCTTC. Amino acids: CASSRGGWEQFF. The chain carries TRBV19 and TRBJ2-1; D possibly corresponds to TRBD1 (6 bases). The germline gives CDR1 LNHDA, CDR2 SQIVND (reference sequence). V was shortened by 4 bases and J by 10 bases, with 11 bases between the two germline ends. The CDR3 length is 12 residues.

This chain connects TRBV19 to TRBJ1-1; 9 nucleotides agree with TRBD1. The V gene end was trimmed by 6 bases and the J gene end by 2 bases; junction bases not matched to a gene: 1. Germline V CDR1 and CDR2: LNHDA, SQIVND (reference sequence). The CDR3 has 13 amino acids. CDR3 region: CASRGQGNTEAFF. DNA of the CDR3: TGTGCCAGTAGGGGACAGGGAAACACTGAAGCTTTCTTT.

V is TRBV12-3 or TRBV12-4 and J is TRBJ1-1; TRBD1 might be the D (5 bases). The CDR3 runs to 13 residues. Trimming left V 4 bases short and J 5 bases short, with 11 bases between. CDR3 residues: CASSSGVRTEAFF. CDR3 DNA sequence: TGTGCCAGCAGTTCGGGGGTGAGGACTGAAGCTTTCTTT.

The chain recombines TRBV10-1 with TRBJ2-3; 10 bases agree with TRBD2. CDR1 WNHNN and CDR2 SYGVQD come from the germline V gene (reference sequence). This CDR3 is 15 amino acids long. After removal of 6 bases from V and 2 bases from J, the junction contained 5 bases not matched to a gene. CDR3 protein: CASSEAGGYTDTQYF. The CDR3 nucleotides read TGCGCCAGCAGCGAAGCGGGGGGGTACACAGATACGCAGTATTTT.

The J gene is TRBJ2-3, the V gene TRBV11-2, with 8 bases that match TRBD2. The germline CDR1 and CDR2 sequences are SGHAT and FQNNGV. V was clipped by 1 base and J by 2 bases; unmatched bases: 5. This CDR3 has 16 amino acids. The DNA of the CDR3 is TGTGCCAGCAGCTTAGGCTACGGGGGGGCCACAGATACGCAGTATTTT. Amino acids: CASSLGYGGATDTQYF.

CDR3 nucleotide sequence: TGTGCCAGCAGCTCCGGGACAGAGCTCTACGAGCAGTACTTC. This encodes CASSSGTELYEQYF. The chain joins TRBV28 to TRBJ2-7, with 7 bases identical to TRBD1. The J segment lost 3 bases and the V segment lost 6 bases, leaving 8 bases of the junction unmatched. The germline gives CDR1 MDHEN, CDR2 SYDVKM. The CDR3 contains 14 residues.

The sample holds one count of this clone. The chain couples TRBV19 to TRBJ2-1; 12 bases match TRBD2. This CDR3 spans 14 amino acids. Per the germline V gene, CDR1 is LNHDA and CDR2 is SQIVND (reference sequence). The J segment lost 9 bases and the V segment lost 9 bases, leaving 9 bases of the junction unmatched. The CDR3, as DNA: TGTGCCAGCCTACCGCTAGCGGGGGGGCGTGAGCAGTTCTTC. Residues: CASLPLAGGREQFF.